The rows below give T cell receptor beta chains drawn from one sample of a study of T cells after yellow fever vaccination. MiXCR, run by TCRdb on the 5' RACE reads, gives a single entry per CDR3 protein. The sample contains about 69,000 distinct CDR3 sequences, 5.5% to 7.5% of which appear only once. The source material was CD4+ T cells sorted from PBMCs, sampled less than 18 days after the first yellow fever vaccination. Source of these receptors: a man younger than 30 who received the YFV17D yellow fever vaccine. Both conserved end residues are part of each CDR3. The D gene is left open where the match is weak. Clone size is not always given. Where it is, it says once, few, many or a class for expanded clones.

d_gene,v_gene,j_gene,abundance,CDR3nt,CDR3aa
NA,TRBV30,TRBJ1-3,many,TGTGCCTGGAGTGTCGACTTTTTCCCTCCTGGAAACACCATATATTTT,CAWSVDFFPPGNTIYF
TRBD2,TRBV4-1,TRBJ2-1,NA,TGCGCCAGCAGCCAAAGGACTAGCGGGGGGGCCCTCAATGAGCAGTTCTTC,CASSQRTSGGALNEQFF
NA,TRBV6-2/TRBV6-3,TRBJ1-1,many,TGTGCCAGCGAGGGTGTGACAAACACTGAAGCTTTCTTT,CASEGVTNTEAFF
NA,TRBV5-1,TRBJ2-3,medium-sized,TGCGCCAGCAGCGCCCGAGGAGGCGGGAACACAGATACGCAGTATTTT,CASSARGGGNTDTQYF
NA,TRBV7-2,TRBJ2-6,many,TGTGCCAGCAGCACCCAACCCGGGCCTGGGGCCAACGTCCTGACTTTC,CASSTQPGPGANVLTF
NA,TRBV7-3,TRBJ2-1,many,TGTGCCAGCAGCCCGGGCGCAGGATCCCAGAACCCGCAGTTCTTC,CASSPGAGSQNPQFF
TRBD1,TRBV11-1,TRBJ2-5,NA,TGTGCCAGCAGCAGCCGGGACAGGGCGGAGACCCAGTACTTC,CASSSRDRAETQYF
TRBD1,TRBV12-3/TRBV12-4,TRBJ2-7,many,TGTGCCAGCAGTATCGCGGACAGGGCCCACGAGCAGTACTTC,CASSIADRAHEQYF
NA,TRBV7-6,TRBJ2-3,many,TGTGCCAGCAGCCCAGACTCGTACACAGATACGCAGTATTTT,CASSPDSYTDTQYF
NA,TRBV7-2,TRBJ1-2,many,TGTGCCAGCAGCCATCGGCGCTTCTATGGCTACACCTTC,CASSHRRFYGYTF
TRBD2,TRBV6-1,TRBJ2-5,many,TGTGCCAGCAGTGTGAGCGGGGGGACCACTATCCCAGAGACCCAGTACTTC,CASSVSGGTTIPETQYF
NA,TRBV28,TRBJ1-1,many,TGTGCCAGCACTGACCCGGGGCGTACTGAAGCTTTCTTT,CASTDPGRTEAFF
TRBD2,TRBV20-1,TRBJ2-7,many,TGCAGTGCTGGCGGGGGGGGGCTCGGGCAGTACTTC,CSAGGGGLGQYF
NA,TRBV15,TRBJ1-6,many,TGTGCCACCAGCAGAGATAGGCAGGGGAGAGGCTCACCCCTCCACTTT,CATSRDRQGRGSPLHF
NA,TRBV21-1,TRBJ1-1,many,TGTGCCAGCAGCAAAGTCCGGCAGAGGAACACTGAAGCTTTCTTT,CASSKVRQRNTEAFF
NA,TRBV28,TRBJ1-5,many,TGTGCCAGCAGTCCCCCGCTGGGGGGCGAGGAGGGTCAGCCCCAGCATTTT,CASSPPLGGEEGQPQHF
TRBD2,TRBV20-1,TRBJ2-5,many,TGCAGTGCCCCGCGCGGGACTAGCGGCGAGACCCAGTACTTC,CSAPRGTSGETQYF
NA,TRBV7-8,TRBJ2-1,many,TGTGCCGTAAAACAGGGATGGGCCTACAATGAGCAGTTCTTC,CAVKQGWAYNEQFF
TRBD1,TRBV6-5,TRBJ1-1,many,TGTGCCAGCAGTTACTGGAAGGGACAGGGGACTGAAGCTTTCTTT,CASSYWKGQGTEAFF
TRBD1,TRBV6-1,TRBJ1-1,NA,TGTGCCAGCAGAAGACAGGGGGGGTCTGAAGCTTTCTTT,CASRRQGGSEAFF
NA,TRBV13,TRBJ2-1,many,TGTGCCAGCAGCTTATTCCGCTCGATTCCTTACAATGAGCAGTTCTTC,CASSLFRSIPYNEQFF
NA,TRBV28,TRBJ1-3,NA,TGTGCCAGCAGTCTCCCTTTGTATCCGTACACCATATATTTT,CASSLPLYPYTIYF
TRBD2,TRBV7-8,TRBJ2-7,many,TGTGCCAGCAGCTTTACTAGCGGGGCCTCCTACGAGCAGTACTTC,CASSFTSGASYEQYF
NA,TRBV5-1,TRBJ2-3,many,TGCGCCAGCAGCGAACCCACCACAGATACGCAGTATTTT,CASSEPTTDTQYF
TRBD1,TRBV12-3/TRBV12-4,TRBJ1-2,many,TGTGCCAGCAGAGACCAGGGGGCGCGATCTATGAGCTACACCTTC,CASRDQGARSMSYTF
TRBD2,TRBV12-3/TRBV12-4,TRBJ2-5,many,TGTGCCAGCAGTCCCCGGGGAGCGGGGGTACAAGAGACCCAGTACTTC,CASSPRGAGVQETQYF